Presented here are 28 T cell receptor beta chains from one specimen sequenced in a study of PD-1 blockade in mismatch repair-deficient tumors. The assay was immunoSEQ multiplex PCR, and TCRdb's table has in-frame clones only and misses some. The data show more than 50,000 clones, roughly 88% seen once. Sequenced material: peripheral blood, taken 52 weeks after starting pembrolizumab. These receptors all come from an adult with mismatch repair-deficient cancer.

The V call is TRBV11-1, the J call TRBJ2-6, with D possibly being TRBD1 or TRBD2 (5 bases each). Trimming took 5 bases from V and 2 from J, leaving 16 bases between them. The CDR3 extends over 17 amino acids. CDR1 and CDR2 from the germline V gene are SGHAT and FQDESV (reference sequence). The CDR3 protein is CASSAGAGMTGANVLTF. Here the CDR3 DNA reads TGTGCCAGCAGCGCCGGGGCAGGGATGACTGGGGCCAACGTCCTGACTTTC.

The chain links TRBV6-5 to TRBJ1-1, with TRBD1 identical over 7 bases. Germline CDR1 and CDR2: MNHEY and SVGAGI. The CDR3 loop spans 13 amino acids. Trimming at V came to 6 bases and at J to 5 bases, leaving 6 bases not matched to a gene. For the CDR3, the DNA is TGTGCCAGCAGCCCCGGGACAGAAACTGAAGCTTTCTTT. Amino acid sequence: CASSPGTETEAFF.

The CDR3 DNA is TGTGCCAGCAGCTCGCAGGGGGTTACCTACGAGCAGTACTTC. Amino acid sequence: CASSSQGVTYEQYF. V and J are TRBV7-8 and TRBJ2-7; TRBD1 matches 7 bases. Trimming took 4 bases from V and 2 from J; bases not matched to a gene: 5. Germline V lookup: CDR1 SGHVS, CDR2 FQNEAQ. The CDR3 is 14 amino acids.

In this sample, this clone turned up a few times. This chain links TRBV7-9 with TRBJ1-2; 9 bases are shared with TRBD1. The CDR3 covers 16 residues. V lost 6 bases to trimming and J lost 3 bases; unmatched junction nucleotides: 11. CDR1 is SEHNR, CDR2 FQNEAQ, per germline (reference sequence). The CDR3 DNA reads as TGTGCCAGCAGATCCGACCGGACAGGGGTTGACTATGGCTACACCTTC. Translating gives CASRSDRTGVDYGYTF.

The chain combines TRBV10-2 with TRBJ2-7; D is unresolved. The germline V gene encodes CDR1 WSHSY and CDR2 SAAADI. This CDR3 region has 12 residues. The V end was cut by 3 bases, the J end by 0 bases, with 3 bases between. CDR3 nucleotides: TGCGCCAGCAGTGACAGCTCCTACGAGCAGTACTTC. It is translated as CASSDSSYEQYF.

V usage is TRBV5-1 and J usage is TRBJ2-7; TRBD1 agrees at 9 bases. V trimming: 1 base; J trimming: 6 bases; junction bases outside the gene matches: 8. The germline V gene has CDR1 SGHRS and CDR2 YFSETQ. The CDR3 consists of 15 residues. Here the CDR3 reads CASSLYGTGLFEQYF. CDR3 DNA sequence: TGCGCCAGCAGCTTGTACGGGACAGGGCTTTTCGAGCAGTACTTC.

The V call is TRBV6-6, the J call TRBJ1-2; 8 bases are a match to TRBD1. The germline CDR1 and CDR2 sequences are MNHNY and SVGAGI (reference sequence). V gave up 7 bases and J gave up 0 bases; unmatched junction bases: 7. CDR3 length: 15 amino acids. The CDR3 DNA reads as TGTGCCAGCAAAGGACAGGGCCAAACTAACTATGGCTACACCTTC. This encodes CASKGQGQTNYGYTF.

The chain combines TRBV28 with TRBJ2-5; TRBD2 matches 12 bases. J was trimmed by 1 base and V by 5 bases; bases with no gene match: 11. The CDR3 runs 18 residues. The germline V gene encodes CDR1 MDHEN and CDR2 SYDVKM. CDR3 region: CASSPSLPGLAGQETQYF. CDR3 in DNA: TGTGCCAGCAGTCCTAGTTTACCGGGACTAGCGGGCCAAGAGACCCAGTACTTC.

This clone was recorded only once. The rearrangement links TRBV7-9 to TRBJ2-3; 7 bases are shared with TRBD2. The germline V gene encodes CDR1 SEHNR and CDR2 FQNEAQ (reference sequence). The CDR3 runs 16 residues. V shed 2 bases and J 8 bases; nucleotides not matched to a gene: 13. The CDR3 coding sequence is TGTGCCAGCAGCTTATCGGGAGGAGCGGGCCGGGGTACGCAGTATTTT. It codes for CASSLSGGAGRGTQYF. The full variable domain, in which reference TRBV7-9 and TRBJ2-3 provide the parts outside the CDR3, is DTGVSQNPRHKITKRGQNVTFRCDPISEHNRLYWYRQTLGQGPEFLTYFQNEAQLEKSRLLSDRFSAERPKGSFSTLEIQRTEQGDSAMYLCASSLSGGAGRGTQYFGPGTRLTVL.

This clone was detected only once. The chain links TRBV5-3 to TRBJ2-1, with TRBD1 matching 11 bases. TRBV5-3 falls under the ORF class, with uncertain function. The CDR3 is 11 residues long. Unmatched junction bases numbered 1, after V lost 3 bases and J lost 14 bases. The CDR3 coding sequence is TGTGCCAGAAGCTGGGACAGGGGGGAGTTCTTC. This sequence encodes CARSWDRGEFF.

This chain links TRBV7-9 with TRBJ2-5; D call uncertain. This CDR3 has 14 residues. CDR1 and CDR2 (germline): SEHNR, FQNEAQ (reference sequence). Trimming took off 0 bases at V and 1 base at J, with 6 bases between the two ends. The CDR3 sequence: CASSLAGIQETQYF. The CDR3 DNA reads TGTGCCAGCAGCTTAGCAGGGATCCAAGAGACCCAGTACTTC.

This clone appeared a single time. This chain joins TRBV19 and TRBJ2-7, with D uncertain. The CDR3 loop spans 12 amino acids. Germline V gives CDR1 LNHDA, CDR2 SQIVND (reference sequence). V lost 5 bases and J 4 bases, leaving 9 bases between the germline ends. DNA for the CDR3: TGTGCCAGTAGTGCTATCGGGTACGAGCAGTACTTC. As protein: CASSAIGYEQYF. The complete variable domain, with remaining parts taken from reference TRBV19 and TRBJ2-7, reads DGGITQSPKYLFRKEGQNVTLSCEQNLNHDAMYWYRQDPGQGLRLIYYSQIVNDFQKGDIAEGYSVSREKKESFPLTVTSAQKNPTAFYLCASSAIGYEQYFGPGTRLTVT.

The J gene is TRBJ2-1, the V gene TRBV6-6; TRBD1 might be the D (5 bases). The CDR3 loop spans 15 amino acids. Germline CDR1 MNHNY, CDR2 SVGAGI (reference sequence). With 6 bases removed from V and 4 bases from J, the gap between germline ends came to 16 bases. CDR3 sequence: CASSSDWGEYNEQFF. The CDR3 region has the DNA TGTGCCAGCAGCTCCGACTGGGGCGAATACAATGAGCAGTTCTTC.

The chain recombines TRBV19 with TRBJ2-7, with D perhaps matching TRBD1 (6 bases). Looked up from germline, CDR1 is LNHDA and CDR2 is SQIVND (reference sequence). CDR3 length: 12 amino acids. Trimming pared 5 bases from V and 6 bases from J, leaving 11 bases between. CDR3: CASSPNRVEQYF. CDR3 coding DNA: TGTGCCAGTAGTCCCAACAGGGTCGAGCAGTACTTC.

The V gene is TRBV4-3, the J gene TRBJ2-1, with D hard to call. V lost 3 bases and J lost 5, with 11 bases in between. CDR3 length: 14 amino acids. Germline lookup yields CDR1 LGHNA and CDR2 YSLEER. DNA of the CDR3: TGCGCCAGCAGCCATGTGGGGATTAACAATGAGCAGTTCTTC. Its protein product is CASSHVGINNEQFF.

V and J are TRBV6-5 and TRBJ2-2; 10 nucleotides match TRBD2. V lost 5 bases, J lost 5 bases, and 5 bases stayed unmatched. Germline CDR1 and CDR2: MNHEY and SVGAGI. The CDR3 covers 15 residues. CDR3 nucleotides: TGTGCCAGCAGTCCAGCGGGAGGGTTTACCGGGGAGCTGTTTTTT. Translated: CASSPAGGFTGELFF.

This chain uses TRBV12-5 with TRBJ2-1, with a possible D match to TRBD2 (5 bases). Germline V lookup: CDR1 LGHNT, CDR2 FRNRAP. The V gene lost 0 bases and the J gene lost 4 bases, with 13 bases spanning the gap. This CDR3 has 16 residues. The CDR3 DNA sequence: TGTGCTAGTGGTTTGGTATCTGGCGGGTATTACAATGAGCAGTTCTTC. This sequence encodes CASGLVSGGYYNEQFF.

The chain is built from TRBV7-9 and TRBJ2-1; D not resolved. Trimming shortened V by 3 bases and J by 0 bases, and 3 bases separated the two germline ends. Germline loops: CDR1 SEHNR, CDR2 FQNEAQ (reference sequence). This CDR3 region has 13 residues. The DNA of the CDR3 is TGTGCCAGCAGCTTTCCCTCCTACAATGAGCAGTTCTTC. Residues: CASSFPSYNEQFF.

The chain has TRBV27 and TRBJ2-7; 10 nucleotides match TRBD1. The CDR3 runs 14 residues. CDR1 and CDR2 (germline): MNHEY, SMNVEV (reference sequence). Trimming took 4 bases from V and 4 from J; bases not matched to a gene: 4. CDR3 in DNA: TGTGCCAGCAGTTCCCCGGGACAGGGGTACGAGCAGTACTTC. The encoded protein is CASSSPGQGYEQYF.

The gene calls are TRBV19 and TRBJ2-7, with TRBD1 matching over 11 bases. The junction had 5 bases not matched to a gene; V was cut back by 6 bases and J by 1 base. CDR3 length equals 15 residues. The V gene's germline CDR1 is LNHDA and CDR2 SQIVND (reference sequence). The CDR3 region is CASSNRDRGSYEQYF. CDR3 sequence (DNA): TGTGCCAGTAGCAACCGGGACAGGGGGTCCTACGAGCAGTACTTC.

The chain is built from TRBV4-1 and TRBJ2-7, with 9 bases identical to TRBD1. The CDR3 covers 13 residues. Germline lookup yields CDR1 MGHRA and CDR2 YSYEKL. J gave up 1 base and V 10 bases, and 5 bases lay outside the gene matches. CDR3 in amino acids: CAKPQGASYEQYF. The DNA for the CDR3 is TGCGCCAAGCCACAGGGGGCTTCCTACGAGCAGTACTTC.

This rearrangement joins TRBV4-1 to TRBJ2-3, with D unclear. CDR1 and CDR2 from the germline V gene are MGHRA and YSYEKL. Between the trimmed V and J ends, which lost 0 bases and 1 base, there was a span of 5 bases. The CDR3 length is 14 residues. CDR3 amino acids: CASSQEAGTDTQYF. The CDR3 DNA reads TGCGCCAGCAGCCAAGAGGCAGGCACAGATACGCAGTATTTT.

The gene calls are TRBV18 and TRBJ2-1, with D perhaps matching TRBD1 (5 bases). The CDR3 consists of 15 residues. Germline V gene data show CDR1 as KGHSH and CDR2 as LQKENI. Trimming pared 0 bases from V and 4 bases from J, leaving 10 bases between. The DNA of the CDR3 is TGTGCCAGCTCACCACCCAGAGCAGGGTACAATGAGCAGTTCTTC. Translation: CASSPPRAGYNEQFF. Together with reference TRBV18 and TRBJ2-1, the CDR3 gives the full variable domain: NAGVMQNPRHLVRRRGQEARLRCSPMKGHSHVYWYRQLPEEGLKFMVYLQKENIIDESGMPKERFSAEFPKEGPSILRIQQVVRGDSAAYFCASSPPRAGYNEQFFGPGTRLTVL.

The chain combines TRBV5-1 with TRBJ1-4, with a weak D call TRBD1 (6 bases). Trimming cost V 7 bases and J 4 bases, with 17 bases left between them. This CDR3 is built from 15 residues. Germline loops: CDR1 SGHRS, CDR2 YFSETQ. In nucleotides, the CDR3 is TGCGCCAGCTCTCCGGGGGCCGACCATAATGAAAAACTGTTTTTT. It codes for CASSPGADHNEKLFF.

The chain has TRBV13 and TRBJ2-1; 15 bases line up with TRBD2. V lost 5 bases to trimming and J lost 7 bases; unmatched junction nucleotides: 3. This CDR3 has 15 residues. Per the germline V gene, CDR1 is PRHDT and CDR2 is FYEKMQ (reference sequence). As DNA, the CDR3 is TGTGCCAGCAGCCACGGGACTAGCGGGAGGAATGAGCAGTTCTTC. Amino acids: CASSHGTSGRNEQFF.

V is TRBV28 and J is TRBJ2-7; D is perhaps TRBD2 (5 bases). Germline-derived CDR1 and CDR2 are MDHEN and SYDVKM. Trimming left V 6 bases short and J 0 bases short, with 12 bases between. The CDR3 sequence is 14 residues long. The DNA for the CDR3 is TGTGCCAGCAGGGGAGAGGTCAGCTCCTACGAGCAGTACTTC. This codes for CASRGEVSSYEQYF.

V usage is TRBV11-3 and J usage is TRBJ1-2, with a possible D match to TRBD1 (5 bases). CDR1 is SGHNT, CDR2 YENEEA, per germline. CDR3 length equals 16 residues. V was pared by 5 bases and J by 0 bases, with 16 bases between. The CDR3 nucleotides are TGTGCCAGCAGCCATTGGCAGGGAAGGTCTAACTATGGCTACACCTTC. It encodes CASSHWQGRSNYGYTF.

The chain combines TRBV11-1 with TRBJ2-3; 13 bases line up with TRBD2. The V segment lost 5 bases and the J segment 3 bases; nucleotides outside the gene matches: 5. The CDR3 loop spans 16 amino acids. Germline CDR1 SGHAT, CDR2 FQDESV (reference sequence). The CDR3: CASSTGTSGTTDTQYF. The CDR3, as DNA: TGTGCCAGCAGCACTGGGACTAGCGGGACGACAGATACGCAGTATTTT.